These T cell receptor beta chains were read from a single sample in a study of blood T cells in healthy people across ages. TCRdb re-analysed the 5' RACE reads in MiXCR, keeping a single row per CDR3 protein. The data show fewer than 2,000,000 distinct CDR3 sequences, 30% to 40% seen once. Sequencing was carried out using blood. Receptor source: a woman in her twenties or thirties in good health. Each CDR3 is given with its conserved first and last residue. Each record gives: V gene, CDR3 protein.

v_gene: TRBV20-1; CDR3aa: CSARDPGSGVETQYF
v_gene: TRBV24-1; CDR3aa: CATSDLLQSDTQYF
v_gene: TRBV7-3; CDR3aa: CASSPGLATQETQYF
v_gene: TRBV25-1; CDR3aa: CASSGGYRHEQYF
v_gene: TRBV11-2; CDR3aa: CASSSRLAREETQYF
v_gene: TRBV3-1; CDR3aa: CASSPETGTGRNEQYF
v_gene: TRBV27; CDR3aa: CASRGTETYNEQFF
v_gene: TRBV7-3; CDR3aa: CASSLIGLGEQFF
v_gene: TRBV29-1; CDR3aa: CSVDEQGYYGYTF
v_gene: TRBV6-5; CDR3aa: CAISSGIGDTQYF
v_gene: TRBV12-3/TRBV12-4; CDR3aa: CASSDRTSASSYEQYF
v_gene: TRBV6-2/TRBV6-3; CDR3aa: CVSSYGAEGRYNEQFF
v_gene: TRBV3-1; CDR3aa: CASSQDGADPQETQYF
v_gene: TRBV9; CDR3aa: CASSVQSGFSYNEQFF
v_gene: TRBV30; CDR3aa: CAWSTSGIMNEQFF
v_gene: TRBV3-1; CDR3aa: CASSPGLLTYNEQFF
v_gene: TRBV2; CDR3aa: CASSGDRAPHNEQFF
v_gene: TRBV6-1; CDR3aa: CASSVRGSEQYF
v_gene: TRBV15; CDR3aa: CATSRENARARSGANVLTF
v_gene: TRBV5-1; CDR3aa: CASSLAAGGKNLQYF
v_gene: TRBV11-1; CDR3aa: CASSLAGYRDGYTF
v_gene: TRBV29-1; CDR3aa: CSARGEEKLFF
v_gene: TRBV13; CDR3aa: CASSSGTPGKANYGYTF
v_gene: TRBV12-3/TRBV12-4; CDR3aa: CASSLLSGATADMQYF
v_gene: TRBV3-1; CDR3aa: CASSLRSTGGSNTQYF
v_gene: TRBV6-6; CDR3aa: CASNRRSGSSYNEQFF
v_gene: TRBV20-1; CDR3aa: CSAWGGGYGEPYEQYF
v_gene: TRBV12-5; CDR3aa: CASGLEGEQYF
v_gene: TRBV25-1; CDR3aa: CASTQGGRPDTQYF
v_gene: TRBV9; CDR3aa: CASSARTSGTPGTDTQYF
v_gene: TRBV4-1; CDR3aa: CASSQARPLGANVLTF
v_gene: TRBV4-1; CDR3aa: CASSQAPAAGADAEAFF
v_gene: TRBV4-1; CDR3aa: CASSRDGTSGRPLGNEQFF